Listed below are T cell receptor beta chains from one sample, sequenced in a study of Ad26.COV2.S vaccination and SARS-CoV-2 variants. Sequencing was performed with immunoSEQ multiplex PCR; in TCRdb, only in-frame clones are kept and a portion is missing. The profile shows approximately 420,000 clones, around 87% of them singletons. The sequencing used peripheral blood, collected in a trial of Ad26.COV2.S vaccine versus placebo. Receptors were obtained from a person between 18 and 65 years old who received the Ad26.COV2.S COVID-19 vaccine or a placebo. The CDR3 runs from the conserved cysteine through the conserved F or W. The order of the fields is J gene, clone size, D gene, V gene, CDR3 DNA, CDR3 protein. The D gene is left open where the match is weak. The size entry is marked missing in some rows and otherwise reads once, few, many or a size class.

J: TRBJ1-5
size: NA
D: NA
V: TRBV12-3/TRBV12-4
DNA: TGTGCCAGCAGTTTACGCGGGGCCCAGCATTTT
CDR3: CASSLRGAQHF

J: TRBJ2-5
size: NA
D: TRBD2
V: TRBV7-7
DNA: TGTGCCAGCAGCTTGGGCGGGGGGCCCCAAGAGACCCAGTACTTC
CDR3: CASSLGGGPQETQYF

J: TRBJ2-1
size: NA
D: NA
V: TRBV19
DNA: TGTGCCAGCCCTCGGGGCCGATACAATGAGCAGTTCTTC
CDR3: CASPRGRYNEQFF

J: TRBJ2-5
size: NA
D: TRBD2
V: TRBV3-1/TRBV3-2
DNA: TGTGCCAGCAGCCCCCCCGCGCGGGCTAGCGGAGTGCAAGAGACCCAGTACTTC
CDR3: CASSPPARASGVQETQYF

J: TRBJ1-2
size: NA
D: NA
V: TRBV12-3/TRBV12-4
DNA: TGTGCCAGCAGCCAGGGGACCTATGGCTACACCTTC
CDR3: CASSQGTYGYTF

J: TRBJ1-6
size: NA
D: NA
V: TRBV11-3
DNA: TGTGCCAGCAGCCTTGTCCCGGATTCACCCCTCCACTTT
CDR3: CASSLVPDSPLHF

J: TRBJ2-7
size: NA
D: NA
V: TRBV5-8
DNA: TGTGCCAGCAGCTCCGGACGGACACCCTACGAGCAGTACTTC
CDR3: CASSSGRTPYEQYF

J: TRBJ1-1
size: NA
D: NA
V: TRBV9
DNA: TGTGCCAGCAGCGCCCCGGACGATGGACGGTCTGAAGCTTTCTTT
CDR3: CASSAPDDGRSEAFF

J: TRBJ1-6
size: NA
D: NA
V: TRBV2
DNA: TGTGCCAGCAGCGATCAGGGCAATCCTAATTCACCCCTCCACTTT
CDR3: CASSDQGNPNSPLHF

J: TRBJ1-3
size: NA
D: NA
V: TRBV7-3
DNA: TGTGCCAGCAGCCCAGTCCCTGGAAACACCATATATTTT
CDR3: CASSPVPGNTIYF

J: TRBJ1-5
size: once
D: NA
V: TRBV10-3
DNA: TGTGCCATCAGTGAGTCCACAGAACAGCCCCAGCATTTT
CDR3: CAISESTEQPQHF

J: TRBJ2-3
size: NA
D: TRBD2
V: TRBV9
DNA: TGTGCCAGCAGCGGGGCGGGGGGCACAGATACGCAGTATTTT
CDR3: CASSGAGGTDTQYF

J: TRBJ1-2
size: NA
D: TRBD1
V: TRBV4-3
DNA: TGCGCCAGCAGCTTAAGCGGGACAGGGAACTATGGCTACACCTTC
CDR3: CASSLSGTGNYGYTF

J: TRBJ2-2
size: few
D: NA
V: TRBV21-1
DNA: TGTGCCAGCAGCCCCCGAAACGGGCGGGGGGCAGCGAACACCGGGGAGCTGTTTTTT
CDR3: CASSPRNGRGAANTGELFF

J: TRBJ2-7
size: NA
D: NA
V: TRBV14
DNA: TGTGCCAGCAGCCAACCGACAGATCCCCACGAGCAGTACTTC
CDR3: CASSQPTDPHEQYF

J: TRBJ2-1
size: NA
D: NA
V: TRBV28
DNA: TGTGCCAGCAGCGACACCCCGGGCCCCATGAATGAGCAGTTCTTC
CDR3: CASSDTPGPMNEQFF

J: TRBJ2-3
size: NA
D: NA
V: TRBV3-1/TRBV3-2
DNA: TGTGCCAGCAGCCTCCTACCCCCAGATACGCAGTATTTT
CDR3: CASSLLPPDTQYF

J: TRBJ2-3
size: NA
D: TRBD2
V: TRBV2
DNA: TGTGCCAGCAGTGATGGTAGCGGGGGACTAAGCACAGATACGCAGTATTTT
CDR3: CASSDGSGGLSTDTQYF

J: TRBJ1-1
size: NA
D: NA
V: TRBV4-1
DNA: TGCGCCAGCAGCCAAACCGGACTGGGAGCTTTCTTT
CDR3: CASSQTGLGAFF

J: TRBJ2-5
size: NA
D: NA
V: TRBV25-1
DNA: TGTGCCAGCAGTGAATCAGGGTTGGAGACCCAGTACTTC
CDR3: CASSESGLETQYF

J: TRBJ2-2
size: NA
D: NA
V: TRBV5-1
DNA: TGCGCCAGCACCCCTCGGACCCGGAACACCGGGGAGCTGTTTTTT
CDR3: CASTPRTRNTGELFF

J: TRBJ2-5
size: NA
D: NA
V: TRBV6-2/TRBV6-3
DNA: TGTGCCAGCAGTTACGCAGGGGGGTTCGTAGAGACCCAGTACTTC
CDR3: CASSYAGGFVETQYF

J: TRBJ2-3
size: NA
D: TRBD2
V: TRBV15
DNA: TGTGCCACCAGCAGAGCGGTAGCGGGGGGACCGGGGGGCACAGATACGCAGTATTTT
CDR3: CATSRAVAGGPGGTDTQYF

J: TRBJ2-7
size: NA
D: NA
V: TRBV29-1
DNA: TGCAGCGTTGAGGCCCGGGAGTCATTCTTCTTC
CDR3: CSVEARESFFF

J: TRBJ1-6
size: NA
D: TRBD1
V: TRBV11-2
DNA: TGTGCCAGCAGCACCTACAGGGGACTTAATTCACCCCTCCACTTT
CDR3: CASSTYRGLNSPLHF

J: TRBJ2-7
size: NA
D: TRBD2
V: TRBV5-1
DNA: TGCGCCAGCAGACTAAAAGGAGTAGCGGGGGTGAACGAACGGTACGAGCAGTACTTC
CDR3: CASRLKGVAGVNERYEQYF